The clone carrying this TCR beta chain was seen only once. This record comes from a study of blood T cell repertoires in COVID-19. The wider study: From T cells, B-cell-depleted T cells, or PBMCs came the material, which was cDNA or gDNA.

Original data processing: Amplification of reference gene primers provided the estimated nucleated cell counts. Here immunoSEQ multiplex PCR was the method, and the copy in TCRdb shows in-frame clones only, minus some. D and trimming come from the DNA, and the V and J calls and clone size come from that table. The sample has a few hundred thousand clones, about 88% seen once. Enrolled during active infection, Seattle patients were then followed longitudinally. The receptor was derived from a woman between 50 and 59 years old with COVID-19, enrolled during active disease. Source material: peripheral blood.

This CDR3 reads CASSFRDRARGLYEQYF. As DNA, the CDR3 is TGTGCCAGCAGTTTCCGGGACAGGGCCAGGGGACTCTACGAGCAGTACTTC. The rearrangement links TRBV28 to TRBJ2-7; 9 bases line up with TRBD1. The CDR3 is 17 residues long. Germline CDR1 is MDHEN and CDR2 is SYDVKM. V trimming: 3 bases; J trimming: 3 bases; junction bases outside the gene matches: 12.